This TCR beta chain is drawn from a study of T cell repertoires and Cas9 in healthy adults. The overall study: Characterization of SpCas9-reactive CD4 and CD8 T cells covered multi-effector potency, cytotoxicity and lineage.

For this clone: Its antigen is not known.

Germline CDR1 is KGHSH and CDR2 is LQKENI. The CDR3 length is 14 residues. Between the trimmed V and J ends, which lost 4 bases and 4 bases, there was a span of 13 bases. Generated by immunoSEQ multiplex PCR, the TCRdb table keeps only in-frame clones and is missing some. The table includes 20,000 to 25,000 clones, less than 95% detected once. Study-wide findings and caveats: SpCas9-reactive regulatory T cells reportedly mitigated SpCas9-reactive effector T cells in vitro.

V gene TRBV18 combines with J gene TRBJ1-2; D is uncertain. Sequenced input: CD4+ effector T cells (CD127+, CD25-, CD137-, CD154-) from PBMCs; culture status not recorded. This receptor was taken from a human donor in good health. CDR3 sequence: CASSLRETSYGYTF. The CDR3 DNA sequence: TGTGCCAGCTCACTTAGGGAAACCAGCTATGGCTACACCTTC.